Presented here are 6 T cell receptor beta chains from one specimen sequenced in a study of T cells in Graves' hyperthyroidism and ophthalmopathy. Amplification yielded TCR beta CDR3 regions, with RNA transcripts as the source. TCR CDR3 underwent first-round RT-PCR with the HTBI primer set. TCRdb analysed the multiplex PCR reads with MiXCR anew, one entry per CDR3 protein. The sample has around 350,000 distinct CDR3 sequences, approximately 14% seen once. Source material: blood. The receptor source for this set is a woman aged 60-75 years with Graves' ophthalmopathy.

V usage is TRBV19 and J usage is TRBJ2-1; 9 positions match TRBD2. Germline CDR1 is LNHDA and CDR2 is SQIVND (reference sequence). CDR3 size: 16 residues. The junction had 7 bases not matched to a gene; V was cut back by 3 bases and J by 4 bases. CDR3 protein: CASSMAGLAGYNEQFF. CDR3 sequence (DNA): TGTGCCAGTAGTATGGCGGGACTAGCTGGTTACAATGAGCAGTTCTTC.

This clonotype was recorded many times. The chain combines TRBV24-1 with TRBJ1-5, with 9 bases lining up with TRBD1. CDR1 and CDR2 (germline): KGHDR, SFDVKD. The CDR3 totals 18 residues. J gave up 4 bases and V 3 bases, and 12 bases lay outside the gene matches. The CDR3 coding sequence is TGTGCCACCAGTGATCGACCGGGGACAGGGAAGCGTAATCAGCCCCAGCATTTT. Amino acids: CATSDRPGTGKRNQPQHF.

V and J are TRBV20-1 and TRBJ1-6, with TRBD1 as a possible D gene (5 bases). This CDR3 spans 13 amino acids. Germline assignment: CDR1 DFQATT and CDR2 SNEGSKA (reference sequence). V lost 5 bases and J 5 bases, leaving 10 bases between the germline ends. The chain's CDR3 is CSAHGTDNSPLHF. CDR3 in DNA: TGCAGTGCTCACGGGACCGATAATTCACCCCTCCACTTT.

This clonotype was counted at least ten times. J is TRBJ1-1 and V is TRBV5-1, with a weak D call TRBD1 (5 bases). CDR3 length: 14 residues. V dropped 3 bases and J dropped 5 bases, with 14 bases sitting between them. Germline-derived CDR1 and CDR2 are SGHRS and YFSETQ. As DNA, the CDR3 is TGCGCCAGCAGCTGGGGACCCTCAGGAACTGAAGCTTTCTTT. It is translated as CASSWGPSGTEAFF. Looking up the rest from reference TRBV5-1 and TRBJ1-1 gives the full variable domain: KAGVTQTPRYLIKTRGQQVTLSCSPISGHRSVSWYQQTPGQGLQFLFEYFSETQRNKGNFPGRFSGRQFSNSRSEMNVSTLELGDSALYLCASSWGPSGTEAFFGQGTRLTVV.

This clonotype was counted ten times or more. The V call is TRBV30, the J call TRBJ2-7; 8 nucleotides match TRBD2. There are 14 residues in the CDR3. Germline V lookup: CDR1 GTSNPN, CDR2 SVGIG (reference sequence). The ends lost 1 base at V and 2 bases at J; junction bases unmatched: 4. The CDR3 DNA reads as TGTGCCTGGAGTGCGGGAGGGACGGCCTACGAGCAGTACTTC. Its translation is CAWSAGGTAYEQYF.

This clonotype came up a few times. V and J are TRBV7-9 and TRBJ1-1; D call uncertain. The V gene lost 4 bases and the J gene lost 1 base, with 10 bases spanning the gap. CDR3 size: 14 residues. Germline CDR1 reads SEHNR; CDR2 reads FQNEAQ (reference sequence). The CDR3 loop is CASSSWERNTEAFF. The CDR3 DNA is TGTGCCAGCAGCTCTTGGGAAAGGAACACTGAAGCTTTCTTT.